Sequencing of this T cell receptor (beta chain) was carried out in a study of a mutant IDH1 vaccine in newly diagnosed glioma. This clone was seen only once. Its antigen is undetermined. Profiling relied on immunoSEQ multiplex PCR, and the TCRdb table lists in-frame clones only, not all of them. In the table there are roughly 32,000 clones, approximately 78% of which are singletons. Time point: week 35, safety follow-up. Doses comprised 300 ug of mutant IDH1 20-mer peptide each, plus topical imiquimod. This TCR was recovered from a woman aged 18-30 years with glioma. The sample consisted of PBMCs, taken from a glioma patient whose treatment included an IDH1 peptide vaccine.

The CDR3 DNA is TGTGCCAGCAGCCTCCGGGACAGGGAAAGGGATACGCAGTATTTT. Amino acid sequence: CASSLRDRERDTQYF. The chain links TRBV7-6 to TRBJ2-3; 9 nucleotides agree with TRBD1. Losses at the gene ends were 5 bases for V and 6 bases for J; bases not matched to a gene: 9. Germline V gene sequence: CDR1 SGHVS, CDR2 FNYEAQ. This CDR3 is built from 15 residues.